This T cell receptor beta chain was sequenced in a study of PD-L1 blockade in urothelial cancer (dated by TCRdb to about 2017). Some background on the complete study: All patients started therapy in the mid-2010s and received atezolizumab 1,200 mg intravenously every 3 weeks. Somatic, immune and clinical correlates of response to PD-L1 blockade with atezolizumab in urothelial cancer were the focus of an exploratory multi-omic analysis. An ECOG performance status of 0 or 1 was recorded for the patients, and 0 to 3 prior chemotherapy regimens had been received by the patients. Roughly 9 patients reached durable clinical benefit, while some 20 patients did not. Pretreatment blood TCR-seq was available for about 27 patients, at least one posttreatment blood collection was obtained for around 24 patients, and tumor TCR-seq was available for around 24 patients. About 90% of the roughly 29 patients were identified as males with urothelial cancer of bladder origin, and a prior smoking history was reported by 18 of 29 patients. In the same patients, pretreatment tumors underwent whole exome sequencing and RNA sequencing in addition to TCR sequencing. Blood samples were analyzed at two time points: 3 weeks after treatment start (second dose) and 6 weeks after treatment start. Pretreatment tumor samples and matched peripheral blood, collected serially before and after atezolizumab treatment, underwent TCR sequencing. Durable clinical benefit was defined as a progression-free survival longer than 6 months, and TCR features were additionally tested against progression-free survival and overall survival. A median of around 150,000 T cells and approximately 83,000 unique TCRs was obtained from blood samples, and a median clonality of 0.080 was observed.

Each PCR received spiked-in synthetic TCR analog templates so that absolute template abundance could be estimated from read counts. Using the immunoSEQ assay, TCRbeta CDR3 regions were amplified from genomic DNA with bias-controlled V and J gene primers. Sequencing of rearranged TCRbeta segments was done at approximately 20X coverage. As for how the authors treated the data: Sequencing errors were corrected by clustering, and CDR3s were annotated against IMGT so that V, D and J genes could be assigned. Only productive TCRbeta rearrangements were used in downstream analyses, excluding out-of-frame or stop-codon sequences. Clonality was computed as one minus Shannon entropy normalized by the log of the number of unique productive sequences. Fisher's exact test with Benjamini-Hochberg correction, using a cutoff of adjusted p below 0.01, was how clones that differed between time points or between blood and tumor were identified. In TCRdb, the immuneACCESS table is reduced to in-frame sequences with V and J assigned. These tables do not hold every clone; where another copy was compared, an unresolved V gene accounts for under half, and the others remain unexplained. V and J calls and clone size come straight from that table; D and trimming were deduced from the DNA. For this sample there are approximately 110,000 clones; around 82% appear just once. The ten top clones hold 2% to 3% of the sample.

Based on the germline V gene, the CDR1 and CDR2 sequences are MDHEN and SYDVKM. The CDR3, cysteine through phenylalanine, is 14 amino acids long. The entry retains the CDR3 DNA only, 42 bases that are in frame from base 1. V sheds 2 bases and J sheds 7 bases, leaving 14 bases between their ends. As regards this clone: Its recognized antigen is unknown. No per-base quality is available; no much larger clone lies one base away.

The cohort included 25 to 35 patients with locally advanced or metastatic urothelial carcinoma who were treated at Memorial Sloan Kettering on a trial protocol. Peripheral blood mononuclear cells were collected pretreatment and during treatment, at between 1 and 8 total time points per patient. The Qiagen DNeasy Blood extraction kit was used to purify genomic DNA from total PBMCs and tumor samples. PBMCs were collected pretreatment and during treatment and were isolated and stored as previously described. What the study reported, not specific to this receptor: Because of the small sample size (n ≈ 31) and the many exploratory analyses performed, the results are intended to be regarded as hypothesis-generating. At 3 weeks after the start of treatment, tumor-associated TCR clones in peripheral blood had expanded more in patients with durable benefit (n of about 21, p = 0.022). A pretreatment peripheral blood TCR clonality below the median was linked to improved progression-free and overall survival.

The sequencing used PBMCs, collected around atezolizumab (anti-PD-L1) treatment. The chain links TRBV28 with TRBJ2-5; no D gene is confidently identified. The sequence was obtained from a man aged 50-60 years with urothelial cancer. The CDR3 protein is CASSLGSARGTQYF. The DNA is as follows: TGTGCCAGCAGTTTAGGATCGGCCCGAGGGACCCAGTACTTC.